This T cell receptor (beta chain) was recovered during a study of T cell changes during pregnancy in multiple sclerosis. This table comes from immunoSEQ multiplex PCR, and its TCRdb copy is limited to in-frame clones, with some not included. The repertoire holds about 80,000 clones, with about 90% as singletons. A single count supports this clone. This sample comprised peripheral blood, obtained before pregnancy. The sequence came from a female donor with multiple sclerosis, enrolled in a pregnancy study.

CDR3 in amino acids: CASSVAGGAEQYF. The DNA for the CDR3 is TGTGCCAGCAGCGTAGCGGGGGGCGCCGAGCAGTACTTC. The gene calls are TRBV6-4 and TRBJ2-7; 10 bases are a match to TRBD2. Germline V gene sequence: CDR1 MRHNA, CDR2 SNTAGT. The junction had 5 bases not matched to a gene; V was cut back by 6 bases and J by 6 bases. This CDR3 is 13 amino acids long.